This TCR beta chain appears in the sequencing data of a study of blood T cell repertoires in COVID-19. With respect to this clone: Within the sample, other DNA sequences also encode this same CDR3.

The germline V gene encodes CDR1 SGHNT and CDR2 YENEEA. V dropped 1 base and J dropped 8; count of bases not matched to a gene: 3. The CDR3 has 13 residues. Profiled with immunoSEQ multiplex PCR; TCRdb holds only in-frame clones, not every one. The table records some 250,000 clones, 75% to 90% of them present only once. The sample comprised peripheral blood. The chain employs TRBV11-3 and TRBJ1-1, with TRBD1 matching 8 bases. This TCR came from a man aged 35-49 years with acute or convalescent COVID-19. The CDR3 nucleotides read TGTGCCAGCAGCTTAGGACAGGGGACCGAAGCTTTCTTT. This sequence encodes CASSLGQGTEAFF.